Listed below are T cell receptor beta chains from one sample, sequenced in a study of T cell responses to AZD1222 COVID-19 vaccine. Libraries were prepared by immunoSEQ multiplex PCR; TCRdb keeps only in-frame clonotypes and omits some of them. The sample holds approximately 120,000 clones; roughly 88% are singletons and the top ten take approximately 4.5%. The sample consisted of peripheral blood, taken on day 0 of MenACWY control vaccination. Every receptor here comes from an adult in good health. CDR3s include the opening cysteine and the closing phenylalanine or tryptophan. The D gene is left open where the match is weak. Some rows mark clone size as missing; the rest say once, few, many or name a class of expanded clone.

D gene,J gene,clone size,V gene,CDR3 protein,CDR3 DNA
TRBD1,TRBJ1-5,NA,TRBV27,CASSLRDRGQPQHF,TGTGCCAGCAGTCTCCGGGACAGGGGGCAGCCCCAGCATTTT
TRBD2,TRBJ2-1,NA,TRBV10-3,CAISGRGDNEQFF,TGTGCCATCAGTGGGCGGGGGGACAATGAGCAGTTCTTC
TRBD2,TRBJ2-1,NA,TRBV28,CASTEDSLAGYNEQFF,TGTGCCAGCACCGAGGACTCACTAGCGGGGTACAATGAGCAGTTCTTC
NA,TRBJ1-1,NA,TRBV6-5,CASRPGLAGGTEAFF,TGTGCCAGCAGGCCCGGTCTGGCGGGGGGCACTGAAGCTTTCTTT
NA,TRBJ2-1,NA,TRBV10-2,CASGGTTQNNEQFF,TGCGCCAGCGGAGGGACAACCCAAAACAATGAGCAGTTCTTC
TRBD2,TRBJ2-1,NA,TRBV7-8,CASSRSVAGVWFF,TGTGCCAGCAGCAGGTCCGTTGCGGGAGTGTGGTTCTTC
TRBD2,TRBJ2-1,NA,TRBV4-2,CASSQVLAGSSYNEQFF,TGTGCCAGCAGCCAAGTGCTAGCGGGGAGCTCCTACAATGAGCAGTTCTTC
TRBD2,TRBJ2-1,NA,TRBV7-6,CASSKGLAGGNEQFF,TGTGCCAGCAGCAAGGGACTAGCGGGAGGTAATGAGCAGTTCTTC
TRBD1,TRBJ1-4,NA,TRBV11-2,CASNSGTGFFRAEKLFF,TGTGCCAGCAACAGCGGGACAGGGTTTTTCAGGGCCGAAAAACTGTTTTTT
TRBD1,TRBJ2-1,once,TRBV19,CASSWGQGGNEQFF,TGTGCCAGTAGCTGGGGACAGGGTGGAAATGAGCAGTTCTTC
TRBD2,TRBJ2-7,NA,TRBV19,CASSLRTSGSYEQYF,TGTGCCAGTAGTCTACGGACTAGCGGGAGCTACGAGCAGTACTTC
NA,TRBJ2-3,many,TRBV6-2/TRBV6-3,CASSYGESTDTQYF,TGTGCCAGCAGTTACGGAGAGTCCACAGATACGCAGTATTTT
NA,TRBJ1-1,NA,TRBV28,CASSLGGVNTEAFF,TGTGCCAGCAGTTTAGGGGGGGTGAACACTGAAGCTTTCTTT
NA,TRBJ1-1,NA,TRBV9,CASSGRGSTNTEAFF,TGTGCCAGCAGCGGTAGGGGGTCAACGAACACTGAAGCTTTCTTT
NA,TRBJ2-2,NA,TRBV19,CASSLRQITGELFF,TGTGCCAGTAGTTTACGACAGATTACCGGGGAGCTGTTTTTT